A single TCR beta chain is shown here with its context. The antigen this receptor binds is unknown. There are no base qualities to consult, and no much larger clone falls within one base. Only healthy Caucasian donors were included. Three pairs of female monozygotic twins, all aged about 18 to 30 years, were included in the twin cohort. Positive isolation kits from Invitrogen were used to isolate CD4+ and CD8+ T cell populations. This specimen comes from a study of identical twins (TCRdb year 2016). About the investigation overall: The study deep-sequenced TCR alpha and beta repertoires from monozygotic twins, unrelated adults of various ages and cord blood to test whether fetal clonotypes persist. To rule out contamination, replicate twin experiments were performed at different times with different library preparation protocols.

The library relied on 5' RACE. Sequencing was performed on an Illumina HiSeq 2000. A universal primer binding site was added through template switching, and the final cDNA carried a unique molecular identifier so that TCR cDNA molecules could be counted accurately. Specific primers in the conserved constant-segment region were used to synthesize first-strand cDNA for TCR alpha and beta chains. Each cDNA library was double barcoded, with a SMART-Mk sample barcode plus Illumina barcodes, to control for contamination. Two successive PCR steps introduced TruSeq adapter sequences along with Illumina sample barcodes. TCR alpha and beta cDNA libraries were sequenced on the Illumina HiSeq platform with custom primers. Per the original workflow: Unique molecular identifiers were extracted from raw reads with MiGEC, and CDR3 positions were determined with MiXCR. Recombination models were inferred per individual with the repgenHMM and IGoR tools using an EM algorithm. Shared clonotypes were analyzed with the tcR package in R, and sharing was normalized by the product of cloneset sizes. To study raw recombination free of thymic and clonal selection effects, out-of-frame nonproductive sequences were analyzed. Using fastp at Q25 and MiXCR, TCRdb reprocessed the public reads and kept productive beta chains. Merged by CDR3 protein, the rows form single entries marked with the most common genes and DNA. TCRdb, rather than the study authors, made the V and J calls. The sample profile shows about 190,000 distinct CDR3 sequences; roughly 15% of them were found once. Of the sample, 35% to 50% falls within the top ten clones.

Paper-wide results and their limitations: Abundant cord blood beta clonotypes had fewer insertions, young adult naive repertoires showed a similar but weaker trend, and memory repertoires showed no such trend. Because the same donors could not be followed over many years, the conclusions depended on cross-sectional statistical analysis. Out-of-frame TCR alpha sequences shared between twins showed an excess of low generation-probability sequences compared with coincidental sharing between unrelated individuals. Zero-insertion analyses could be partly confounded by invariant T cells such as MAIT and iNKT, though diverse VJ usage argued against such confounding for most clonotypes. Recombination models systematically underestimated out-of-frame TCR alpha sharing in monozygotic twins but agreed with sharing between unrelated individuals. A weaker excess of twin sharing was found in beta out-of-frame sequences because the signal-to-noise ratio was lowered by fewer shared sequences.

These same records also appear under a second study, on T cells expressing NK-cell markers. As the second publication notes: In sorted CD3+CD56+NKG2C+, CD3+CD56+NKG2C- and CD3+CD56-NKG2C+ T-cell subsets from several donors, TCR beta-chain repertoires were profiled. Among the eight sequenced donors, seven were HCMV-seropositive and one was HCMV-seronegative. To restrict sorting to alphabetaTCR-expressing T cells, an anti-gammadeltaTCR antibody was added in several experiments. In a handful of donors, the dominant CD3+CD56+NKG2C+ clonotypes ranked among the top 10 CD8+ clonotypes, making up about 1.0-8% of CD8+ T cells. Those dominant clonotypes were again the most abundant among CD3+CD56-NKG2C+ cells in a handful of donors, at about 25-60.1%. It remained unclear whether the expanded NKG2C-expressing T cell clones were specific for HCMV antigens. The study sequenced eight donors, all healthy volunteers chosen at random: three men and five women. HCMV-specific IgG was detected in serum with a commercial ELISA kit to determine HCMV serostatus. Reads were demultiplexed and grouped by UMI with MIGEC, and clonotypes were assembled and quantified with MiTCR. To exclude erroneous sequences, any TCR cDNA sequence not supported by at least two reads was discarded. The tcR package was used for downstream repertoire analysis, and clonotypes were matched between fractions using CDR3 nucleotide sequence together with V segment. VDJmatch was used to annotate antigen specificity against VDJdb, with one amino acid substitution in CDR3 permitted.

The clonotype was recovered from a woman under 30 in good health. Material: CD8+ T cells sorted from blood.

CDR3 sequence: CASSLVKGHYNEQFF. The bases are TGTGCCAGCAGCTTAGTGAAGGGGCATTACAATGAGCAGTTCTTC. The rearrangement joined TRBV7-9 to TRBJ2-1, and perhaps TRBD1 as D gene, on 5 matching bases. The germline V gene encodes CDR1 SEHNR and CDR2 FQNEAQ (reference sequence). The junction carries 11 bases between V and J, which are trimmed by 1 base and 4 bases respectively. The CDR3 has 15 amino acids, counting the end cysteine and phenylalanine. This entry keeps only the CDR3 DNA: 45 bases, framed from base 1.